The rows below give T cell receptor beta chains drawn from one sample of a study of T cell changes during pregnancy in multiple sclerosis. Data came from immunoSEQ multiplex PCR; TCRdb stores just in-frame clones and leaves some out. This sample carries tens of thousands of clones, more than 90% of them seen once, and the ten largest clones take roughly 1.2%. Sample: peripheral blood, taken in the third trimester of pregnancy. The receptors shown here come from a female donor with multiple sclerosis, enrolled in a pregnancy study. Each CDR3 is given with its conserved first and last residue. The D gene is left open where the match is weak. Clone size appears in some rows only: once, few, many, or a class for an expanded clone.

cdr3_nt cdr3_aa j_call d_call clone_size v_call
TGTGCCAGCAGCTTAACGTCTCGTTCAGGGGCAAACACCGGGGAGCTGTTTTTT CASSLTSRSGANTGELFF TRBJ2-2 . . TRBV7-3
TGTGCCAGCAGTTTATCGATCCGGGGACTAGCGGGAGATCCCATCACAGATACGCAGTATTTT CASSLSIRGLAGDPITDTQYF TRBJ2-3 TRBD2 . TRBV27
TGTGCCAGCATACCGGGACAGCTTTATGGCTACACCTTC CASIPGQLYGYTF TRBJ1-2 TRBD1 . TRBV6-1
TGTGCCAGCAGTGGGGACAGGCGGTCCTACGAGCAGTACTTC CASSGDRRSYEQYF TRBJ2-7 TRBD1 . TRBV28
TGTGCCAGCAGTTACAGTCACCTAGCGGGAGTCGGCGAGCAGTACTTC CASSYSHLAGVGEQYF TRBJ2-7 TRBD2 . TRBV6-5
TGTGCCAGCAGCCAACATCCCAGGGAGGAATATGGCTACACCTTC CASSQHPREEYGYTF TRBJ1-2 . once TRBV4-2
TGTGCCAGCAGTTACGGCGGTGGGTATATAGCGGGGGAGCAGTACTTC CASSYGGGYIAGEQYF TRBJ2-5 TRBD2 . TRBV6-6
TGTGCCAGCAGCTTAGCCTATCAATACGAGCAGTACTTC CASSLAYQYEQYF TRBJ2-7 . . TRBV11-2
TGTGCCGTCGGTACGAGGACAGCGGGGACTGGTGGAAACACCATATATTTT CAVGTRTAGTGGNTIYF TRBJ1-3 . few TRBV10-3
TGTGCCACCAGCAGCCTACCAACAGGGGGTTATGGGGAACTGTTTTTT CATSSLPTGGYGELFF TRBJ1-4 TRBD1 . TRBV15
TGTGCCAGCAGCTTCACAGGGACGGAGCAGTTCTTC CASSFTGTEQFF TRBJ2-1 . . TRBV14
TGTGCCACTACGCAGGGGATTCAGTACTTC CATTQGIQYF TRBJ2-7 . . TRBV6-1
TGTGCCAGTAGTAGGGGACAGGGGATCAGCAATCAGCCCCAGCATTTT CASSRGQGISNQPQHF TRBJ1-5 TRBD1 . TRBV19
TGTGCCTGGAGAGGCGACAGGGATCCACCTGAAGCTTTCTTT CAWRGDRDPPEAFF TRBJ1-1 TRBD1 . TRBV30
TGTGCCAGCAGCTTCGAGATCAGGGCCACTGAAGCTTTCTTT CASSFEIRATEAFF TRBJ1-1 . . TRBV7-2
TGTGCCAGCAGTGACAGGGGGAGTAATCAGCCCCAGCATTTT CASSDRGSNQPQHF TRBJ1-5 TRBD1 . TRBV2
TGTGCCAGCGGTAGCGACAGGGCCGGAGCCTACGAGCAGTACTTC CASGSDRAGAYEQYF TRBJ2-7 TRBD1 . TRBV7-9
TGTGCCAGAAGCTTCGTCCCGGGACAGGGAAAGGTCAATCAGCCCCAGCATTTT CARSFVPGQGKVNQPQHF TRBJ1-5 TRBD1 once TRBV5-3
TGTGCCAGCAGTTACCCGGACAGGGACTACAATGAGCAGTTCTTC CASSYPDRDYNEQFF TRBJ2-1 TRBD1 once TRBV28
TGCAGCGTTTTCGACCCTAGATACAATGAGCAGTTCTTC CSVFDPRYNEQFF TRBJ2-1 . . TRBV29-1
TGTGCAAGTCGCTTAGGGCCTGGGCAGGCCTACGAGCAGTACTTC CASRLGPGQAYEQYF TRBJ2-7 . . TRBV12-2
TGTGCCAGCAGATCGGGACAGATCACCGGGGAGCTGTTTTTT CASRSGQITGELFF TRBJ2-2 TRBD1 . TRBV27
TGTGCCAGCAGCTTACCCTTCCGACTAGCGGGAGTAACTAATGAGCAGTTCTTC CASSLPFRLAGVTNEQFF TRBJ2-1 TRBD2 . TRBV7-9
TGCGCCAGCAGCTCAGACAGCCCCCCCTACGAGCAGTACTTC CASSSDSPPYEQYF TRBJ2-7 . . TRBV5-1
TGCGCCAGCAGTCCCCCGGGAATAAACACTGAAGCTTTCTTT CASSPPGINTEAFF TRBJ1-1 . . TRBV10-1
TGTGCCAGCAGCTCAGGGAATGGCTACACCTTC CASSSGNGYTF TRBJ1-2 . . TRBV6-6